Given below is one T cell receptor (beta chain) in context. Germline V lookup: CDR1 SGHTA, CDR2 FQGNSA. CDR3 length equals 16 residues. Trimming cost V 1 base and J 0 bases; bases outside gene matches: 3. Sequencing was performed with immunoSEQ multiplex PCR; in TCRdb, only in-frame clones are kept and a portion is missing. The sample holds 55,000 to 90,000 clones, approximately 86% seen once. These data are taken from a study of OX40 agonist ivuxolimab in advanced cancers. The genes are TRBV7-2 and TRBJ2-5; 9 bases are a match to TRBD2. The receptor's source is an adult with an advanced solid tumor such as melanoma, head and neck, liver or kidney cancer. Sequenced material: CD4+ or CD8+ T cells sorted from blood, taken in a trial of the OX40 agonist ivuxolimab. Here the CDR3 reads CASSLGLAGNQETQYF. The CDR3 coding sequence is TGTGCCAGCAGCTTAGGGCTAGCGGGGAACCAAGAGACCCAGTACTTC.